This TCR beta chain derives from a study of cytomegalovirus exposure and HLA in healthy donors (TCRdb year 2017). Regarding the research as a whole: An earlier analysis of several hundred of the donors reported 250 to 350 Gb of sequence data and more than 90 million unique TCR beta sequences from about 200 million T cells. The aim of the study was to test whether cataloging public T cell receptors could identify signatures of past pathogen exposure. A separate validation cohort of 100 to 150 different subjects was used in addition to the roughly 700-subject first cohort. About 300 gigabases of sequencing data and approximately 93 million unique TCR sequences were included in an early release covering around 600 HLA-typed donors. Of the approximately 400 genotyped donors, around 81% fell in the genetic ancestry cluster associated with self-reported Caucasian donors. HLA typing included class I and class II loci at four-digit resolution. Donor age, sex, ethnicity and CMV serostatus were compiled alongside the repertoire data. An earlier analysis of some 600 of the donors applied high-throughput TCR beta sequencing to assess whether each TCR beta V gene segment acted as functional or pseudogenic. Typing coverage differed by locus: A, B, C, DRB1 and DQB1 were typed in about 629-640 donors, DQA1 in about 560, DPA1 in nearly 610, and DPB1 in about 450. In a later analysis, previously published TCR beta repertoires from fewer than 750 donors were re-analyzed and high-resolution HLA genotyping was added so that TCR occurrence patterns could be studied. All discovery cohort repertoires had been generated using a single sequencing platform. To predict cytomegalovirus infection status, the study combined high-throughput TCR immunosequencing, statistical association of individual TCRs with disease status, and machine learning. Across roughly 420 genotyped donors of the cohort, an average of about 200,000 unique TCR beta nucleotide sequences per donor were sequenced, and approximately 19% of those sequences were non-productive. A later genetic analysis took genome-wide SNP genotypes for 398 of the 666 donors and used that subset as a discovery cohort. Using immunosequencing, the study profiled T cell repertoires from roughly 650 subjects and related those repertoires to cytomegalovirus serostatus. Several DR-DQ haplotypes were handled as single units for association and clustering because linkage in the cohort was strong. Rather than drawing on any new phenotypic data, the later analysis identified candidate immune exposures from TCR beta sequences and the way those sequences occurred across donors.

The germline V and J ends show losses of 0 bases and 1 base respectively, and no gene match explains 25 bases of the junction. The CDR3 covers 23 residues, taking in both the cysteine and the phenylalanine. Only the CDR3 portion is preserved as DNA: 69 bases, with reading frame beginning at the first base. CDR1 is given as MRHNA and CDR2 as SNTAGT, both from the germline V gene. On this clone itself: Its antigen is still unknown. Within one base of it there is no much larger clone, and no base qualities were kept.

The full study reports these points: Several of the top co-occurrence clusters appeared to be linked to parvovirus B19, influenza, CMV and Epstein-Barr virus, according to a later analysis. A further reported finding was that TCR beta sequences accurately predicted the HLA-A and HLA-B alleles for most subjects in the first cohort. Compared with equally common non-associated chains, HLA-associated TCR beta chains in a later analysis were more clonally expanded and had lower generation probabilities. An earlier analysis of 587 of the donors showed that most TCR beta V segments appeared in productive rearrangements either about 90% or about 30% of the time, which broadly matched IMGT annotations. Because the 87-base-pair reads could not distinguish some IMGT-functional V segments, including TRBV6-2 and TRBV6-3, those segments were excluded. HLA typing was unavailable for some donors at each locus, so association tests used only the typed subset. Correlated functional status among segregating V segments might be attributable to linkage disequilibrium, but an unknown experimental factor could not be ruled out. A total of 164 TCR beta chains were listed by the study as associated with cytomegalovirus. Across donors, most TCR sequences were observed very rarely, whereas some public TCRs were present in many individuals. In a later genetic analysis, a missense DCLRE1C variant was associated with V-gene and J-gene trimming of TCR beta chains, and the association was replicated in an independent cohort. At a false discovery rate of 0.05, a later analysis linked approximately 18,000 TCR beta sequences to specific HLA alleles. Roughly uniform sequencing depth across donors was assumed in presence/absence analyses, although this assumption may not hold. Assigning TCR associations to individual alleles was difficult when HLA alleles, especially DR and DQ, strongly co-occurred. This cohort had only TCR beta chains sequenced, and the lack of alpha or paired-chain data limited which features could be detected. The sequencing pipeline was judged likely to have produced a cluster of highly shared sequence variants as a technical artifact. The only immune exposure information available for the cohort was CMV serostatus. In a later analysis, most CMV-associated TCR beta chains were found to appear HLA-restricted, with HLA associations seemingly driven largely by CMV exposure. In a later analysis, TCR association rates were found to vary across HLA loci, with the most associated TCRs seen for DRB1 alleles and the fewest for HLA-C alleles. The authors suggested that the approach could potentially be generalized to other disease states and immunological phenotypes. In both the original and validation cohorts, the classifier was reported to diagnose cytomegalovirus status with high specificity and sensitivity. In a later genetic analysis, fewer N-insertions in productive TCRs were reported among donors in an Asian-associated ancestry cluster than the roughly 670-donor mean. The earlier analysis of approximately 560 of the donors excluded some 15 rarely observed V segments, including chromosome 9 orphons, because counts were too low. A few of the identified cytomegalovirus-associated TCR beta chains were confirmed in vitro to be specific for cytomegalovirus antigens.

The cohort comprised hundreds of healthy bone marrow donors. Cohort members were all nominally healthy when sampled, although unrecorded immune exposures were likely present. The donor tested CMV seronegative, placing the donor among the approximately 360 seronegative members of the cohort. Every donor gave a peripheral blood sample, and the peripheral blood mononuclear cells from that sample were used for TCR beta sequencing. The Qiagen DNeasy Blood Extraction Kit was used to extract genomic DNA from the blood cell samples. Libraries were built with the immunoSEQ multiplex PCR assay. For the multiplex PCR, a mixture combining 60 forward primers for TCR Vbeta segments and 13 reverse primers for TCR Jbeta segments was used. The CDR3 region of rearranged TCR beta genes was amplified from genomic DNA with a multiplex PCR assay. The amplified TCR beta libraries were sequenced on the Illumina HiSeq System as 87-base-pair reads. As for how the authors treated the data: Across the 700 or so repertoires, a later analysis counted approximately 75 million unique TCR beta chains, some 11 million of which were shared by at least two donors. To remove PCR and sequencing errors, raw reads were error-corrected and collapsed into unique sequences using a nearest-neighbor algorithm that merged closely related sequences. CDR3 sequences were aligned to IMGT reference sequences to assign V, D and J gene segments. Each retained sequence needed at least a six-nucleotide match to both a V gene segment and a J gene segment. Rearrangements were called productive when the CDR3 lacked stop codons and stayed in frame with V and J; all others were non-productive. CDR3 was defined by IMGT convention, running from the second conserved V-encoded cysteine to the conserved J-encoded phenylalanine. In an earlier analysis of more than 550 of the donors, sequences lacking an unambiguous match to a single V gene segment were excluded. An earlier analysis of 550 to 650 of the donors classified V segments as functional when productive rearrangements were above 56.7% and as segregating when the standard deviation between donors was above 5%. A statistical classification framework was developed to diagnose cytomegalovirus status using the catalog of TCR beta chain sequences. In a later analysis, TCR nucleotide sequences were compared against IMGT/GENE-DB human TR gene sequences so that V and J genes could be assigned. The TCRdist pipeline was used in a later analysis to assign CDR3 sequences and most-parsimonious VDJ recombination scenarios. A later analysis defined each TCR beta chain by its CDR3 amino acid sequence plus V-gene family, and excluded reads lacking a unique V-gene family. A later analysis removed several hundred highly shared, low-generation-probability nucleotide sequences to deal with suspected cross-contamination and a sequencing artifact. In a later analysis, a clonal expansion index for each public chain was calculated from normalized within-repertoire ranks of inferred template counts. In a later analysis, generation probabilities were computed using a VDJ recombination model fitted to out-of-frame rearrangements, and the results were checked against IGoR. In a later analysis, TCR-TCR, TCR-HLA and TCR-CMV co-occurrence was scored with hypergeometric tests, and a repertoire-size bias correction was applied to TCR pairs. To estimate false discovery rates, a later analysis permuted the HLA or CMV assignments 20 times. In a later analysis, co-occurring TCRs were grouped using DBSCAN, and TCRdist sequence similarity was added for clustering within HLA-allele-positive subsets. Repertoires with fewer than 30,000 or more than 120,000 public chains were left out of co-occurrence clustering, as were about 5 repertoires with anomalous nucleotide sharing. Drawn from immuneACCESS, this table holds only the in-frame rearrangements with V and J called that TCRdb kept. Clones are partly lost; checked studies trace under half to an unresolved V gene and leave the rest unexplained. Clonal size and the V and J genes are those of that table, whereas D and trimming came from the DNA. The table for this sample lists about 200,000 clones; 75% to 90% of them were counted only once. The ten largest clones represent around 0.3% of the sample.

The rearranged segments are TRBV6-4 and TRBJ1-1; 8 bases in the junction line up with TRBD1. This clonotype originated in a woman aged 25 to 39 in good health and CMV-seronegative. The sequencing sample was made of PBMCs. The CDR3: CASSDSSRGRNLKSWNSNTEAFF. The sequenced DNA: TGTGCCAGCAGTGACTCTAGCAGGGGGCGAAACCTAAAATCTTGGAATTCGAACACTGAAGCTTTCTTT.